Each of the 25 T cell receptor beta chains below was sequenced from the same sample in a study of shared T cell receptors in the human thymus. Clones were read by immunoSEQ multiplex PCR, and TCRdb kept only the in-frame ones, dropping some. The data show hundreds of thousands of clones, around 85% seen once. These data were also reused for a study on human thymus T cells.

The source material was thymocytes. These receptors were collected from a girl under three years old with a congenital heart defect.

The rearrangement joins TRBV6-1 to TRBJ2-2; 9 nucleotides match TRBD1. This CDR3 region has 15 residues. V lost 4 bases to trimming and J lost 5 bases; unmatched junction nucleotides: 5. CDR1 is MNHNS and CDR2 is SASEGT in the germline V gene. This chain's CDR3 is CASSGTGGRTGELFF. CDR3 in DNA: TGTGCCAGCAGTGGAACAGGGGGCAGGACCGGGGAGCTGTTTTTT.

This sequence joins TRBV7-6 and TRBJ2-2; 15 nucleotides agree with TRBD2. CDR3 length: 19 amino acids. Germline CDR1 and CDR2: SGHVS and FNYEAQ. The V gene end was trimmed by 5 bases and the J gene end by 4 bases; junction bases not matched to a gene: 11. CDR3 DNA sequence: TGTGCCAGCAGCCCGCGGACTAGCGGGGGGGCCGTGGTCACCGGGGAGCTGTTTTTT. It encodes CASSPRTSGGAVVTGELFF.

The chain recombines TRBV6-1 with TRBJ2-5; maybe TRBD1 (6 bases). The V end lost 3 bases, the J end lost 0 bases, and 14 bases lay between the germline ends. The CDR3 loop spans 16 amino acids. CDR1 and CDR2 from the germline V gene are MNHNS and SASEGT. The CDR3 loop reads CASSDGQQGNQETQYF. The CDR3 region has the DNA TGTGCCAGCAGTGACGGGCAACAGGGAAACCAAGAGACCCAGTACTTC.

The chain recombines TRBV6-4 with TRBJ1-2, with a possible D match to TRBD1 (5 bases). V lost 2 bases to trimming and J lost 7 bases, with 14 bases between them. This CDR3 spans 14 amino acids. Germline V gene lookup returns CDR1 MRHNA and CDR2 SNTAGT. The CDR3 loop is CASSDHGGGGGYTF. For the CDR3, the DNA is TGTGCCAGCAGTGACCACGGCGGGGGGGGTGGCTACACCTTC.

V usage is TRBV4-3 and J usage is TRBJ2-7; no definite D call. This CDR3 is 16 amino acids long. V was clipped by 3 bases and J by 1 base, with 16 bases between them. Germline loops: CDR1 LGHNA, CDR2 YSLEER. The CDR3 DNA is TGCGCCAGCAGCCACTCGACCAGACTTCCTTCCTACGAGCAGTACTTC. Encoded protein: CASSHSTRLPSYEQYF.

The chain recombines TRBV25-1 with TRBJ2-1; 10 nucleotides agree with TRBD2. Germline values: CDR1 MGHDK, CDR2 SYGVNS. The trim removed 4 bases at V and 5 bases at J, leaving 5 bases unmatched. The CDR3 extends over 15 amino acids. CDR3 sequence reads: CASSVTSGVNNEQFF. The CDR3 DNA reads TGTGCCAGCAGTGTTACTAGCGGGGTCAACAATGAGCAGTTCTTC.

This clone was seen just once. The rearrangement joins TRBV5-8 to TRBJ2-3, with 7 bases fitting TRBD2. Germline V gene data show CDR1 as SGHTS and CDR2 as YDEGEE. The CDR3 contains 15 residues. V was clipped by 3 bases and J by 3 bases; unmatched bases: 7. CDR3 region: CASSWQGGDTDTQYF. As DNA, the CDR3 is TGTGCCAGCAGCTGGCAGGGAGGGGATACAGATACGCAGTATTTT.

The chain carries TRBV5-6 and TRBJ2-3, with a tentative D call TRBD1 (6 bases). The CDR3 has 16 amino acids. The germline V gene has CDR1 SGHDT and CDR2 YYEEEE. The V end was cut by 6 bases, the J end by 5 bases, with 22 bases between. CDR3 DNA: TGTGCCAGCACAGAGGTGGGACACCCAAAAGGAGATACGCAGTATTTT. Amino acids: CASTEVGHPKGDTQYF. Looking up the rest from reference TRBV5-6 and TRBJ2-3 gives the full variable domain: DAGVTQSPTHLIKTRGQQVTLRCSPKSGHDTVSWYQQALGQGPQFIFQYYEEEERQRGNFPDRFSGHQFPNYSSELNVNALLLGDSALYLCASTEVGHPKGDTQYFGPGTRLTVL.

V gene TRBV7-9 combines with J gene TRBJ2-1; D not resolved. Trimming pared 5 bases from V and 2 bases from J, leaving 16 bases between. CDR3 length equals 16 residues. Germline loops: CDR1 SEHNR, CDR2 FQNEAQ (reference sequence). Written as DNA, the CDR3 is TGTGCCAGCAGCCTATTCACAGTGGCGCCCTACAATGAGCAGTTCTTC. Protein product: CASSLFTVAPYNEQFF.

J is TRBJ1-5 and V is TRBV15; 10 positions match TRBD1. Germline CDR1 reads LNHNV; CDR2 reads YYDKDF (reference sequence). The junction had 9 bases not matched to a gene; V was cut back by 1 base and J by 6 bases. CDR3 length: 17 amino acids. In DNA form, the CDR3 reads TGTGCCACCAGCAGAGGGGGGGACAGGGGAGCCAGTCAGCCCCAGCATTTT. It is translated as CATSRGGDRGASQPQHF.

The chain is built from TRBV29-1 and TRBJ1-1, with D possibly being TRBD1 (5 bases). V was shortened by 5 bases and J by 7 bases, with 14 bases between the two germline ends. In germline, CDR1 is SQVTM, CDR2 ANQGSEA. This CDR3 has 12 residues. The CDR3 DNA sequence: TGCAGCGTTCAGCAGGGCGACGTTGAAGCTTTCTTT. As protein: CSVQQGDVEAFF.

The chain couples TRBV2 to TRBJ2-1; D not resolved. Germline V lookup: CDR1 SNHLY, CDR2 FYNNEI. CDR3 length: 15 residues. The ends were cut back, 6 bases at V and 2 bases at J, with 14 bases in the middle. Written as DNA, the CDR3 is TGTGCCAGCAGCGCGAACTGGTCCCCCTACAATGAGCAGTTCTTC. It translates to CASSANWSPYNEQFF.

V usage is TRBV19 and J usage is TRBJ1-1; unclear D gene. The CDR3 has 10 residues. Germline V CDR1 and CDR2: LNHDA, SQIVND (reference sequence). The V end lost 5 bases, the J end lost 6 bases, and 4 bases lay between the germline ends. CDR3: CASSGPEAFF. In DNA form, the CDR3 reads TGTGCCAGTAGTGGCCCTGAAGCTTTCTTT. The entire variable domain, with the rest obtained from reference TRBV19 and TRBJ1-1, is as follows: DGGITQSPKYLFRKEGQNVTLSCEQNLNHDAMYWYRQDPGQGLRLIYYSQIVNDFQKGDIAEGYSVSREKKESFPLTVTSAQKNPTAFYLCASSGPEAFFGQGTRLTVV.

This clone was picked up a small number of times. The V gene is TRBV14, the J gene TRBJ2-1; 8 positions match TRBD2. Trimming removed 2 bases from V and 7 bases from J; junction bases left unmatched: 10. The CDR3 totals 16 residues. The germline gives CDR1 SGHDN, CDR2 FVKESK. CDR3: CASSQKSGGVPNEQFF. DNA of the CDR3: TGTGCCAGCAGCCAAAAAAGCGGGGGAGTCCCTAATGAGCAGTTCTTC.

The chain links TRBV1 to TRBJ2-1; the DNA was not used to check the table's D call, TRBD2. TRBV1 is a documented pseudogene. This CDR3 is 17 amino acids long. CDR3: CTSSQDRGVRRYNEQFF. CDR3 nucleotides: TGCACCAGCAGCCAAGATCGGGGAGTGAGGAGGTACAATGAGCAGTTCTTC.

This clone showed up just a few times. The chain joins TRBV7-9 to TRBJ1-2, with D possibly being TRBD1 (6 bases). Germline V CDR1 and CDR2: SEHNR, FQNEAQ (reference sequence). The CDR3 has 14 amino acids. V lost 5 bases and J lost 6, with 16 bases in between. DNA of the CDR3: TGTGCCAGCAGCGCCCCGGGACACCGGGATGGCTACACCTTC. As protein: CASSAPGHRDGYTF.

The V and J genes are TRBV5-4 and TRBJ1-6; the match to TRBD1 covers 8 bases. Losses at the gene ends were 2 bases for V and 9 bases for J; bases not matched to a gene: 7. Germline values: CDR1 SGHNT, CDR2 YYREEE (reference sequence). The CDR3 length is 15 residues. DNA of the CDR3: TGTGCCAGCAGCTTAGGACAGGGAGGTGGTTCACCCCTCCACTTT. It is translated as CASSLGQGGGSPLHF.

The CDR3 loop is CASSQFGQGNYGYTF. As DNA, the CDR3 is TGTGCCAGCAGCCAATTCGGTCAGGGGAACTATGGCTACACCTTC. This sequence joins TRBV14 and TRBJ1-2, with D perhaps TRBD1 (6 bases). Germline lookup yields CDR1 SGHDN and CDR2 FVKESK. The CDR3 consists of 15 residues. Trimming took off 2 bases at V and 2 bases at J, with 12 bases between the two ends.

This chain joins TRBV2 and TRBJ2-2; 9 bases align to TRBD1. V shed 1 base, J shed 6 bases, and the junction held 12 bases outside the gene matches. The CDR3 runs to 18 residues. From germline, CDR1 is SNHLY and CDR2 FYNNEI. The CDR3 is CASSEGRTGGESAGELFF. The CDR3 DNA reads TGTGCCAGCAGTGAAGGGAGAACAGGGGGCGAGTCCGCCGGGGAGCTGTTTTTT. Using reference TRBV2 and TRBJ2-2 for the parts outside the CDR3, the full variable domain is EPEVTQTPSHQVTQMGQEVILRCVPISNHLYFYWYRQILGQKVEFLVSFYNNEISEKSEIFDDQFSVERPDGSNFTLKIRSTKLEDSAMYFCASSEGRTGGESAGELFFGEGSRLTVL.

V and J are TRBV9 and TRBJ2-2; TRBD1 matches at 7 bases. The CDR3 loop spans 15 amino acids. Germline trimming cut 1 base from V and 2 bases from J; bases unmatched to any gene: 2. Germline V gives CDR1 SGDLS, CDR2 YYNGEE. The CDR3 DNA sequence: TGTGCCAGCAGCGTAACAGGGGACAACACCGGGGAGCTGTTTTTT. It specifies CASSVTGDNTGELFF.

The V gene is TRBV5-6, the J gene TRBJ2-5; 8 positions agree with TRBD2. Germline V gene lookup returns CDR1 SGHDT and CDR2 YYEEEE. This CDR3 contains 18 residues. V gave up 5 bases and J gave up 2 bases; unmatched junction bases: 17. The DNA of the CDR3 is TGTGCCAGCAGATTTGATCCCTTCGGGGGGGGGCCTCAAGAGACCCAGTACTTC. Protein: CASRFDPFGGGPQETQYF. The entire variable domain, with the rest obtained from reference TRBV5-6 and TRBJ2-5, is as follows: DAGVTQSPTHLIKTRGQQVTLRCSPKSGHDTVSWYQQALGQGPQFIFQYYEEEERQRGNFPDRFSGHQFPNYSSELNVNALLLGDSALYLCASRFDPFGGGPQETQYFGPGTRLLVL.

V gene TRBV7-2 combines with J gene TRBJ2-5, with TRBD2 matching over 8 bases. The germline V gene has CDR1 SGHTA and CDR2 FQGNSA. The CDR3 is 18 amino acids. The V and J ends lost 2 bases and 4 bases, in that order; junction bases with no gene match: 15. The CDR3 here is CASSLRDRRGVSGETQYF. Here the CDR3 DNA reads TGTGCCAGCAGCTTACGGGACCGGCGGGGGGTTTCTGGAGAGACCCAGTACTTC.

The V gene is TRBV28, the J gene TRBJ1-4, with 9 bases aligning to TRBD1. Trimming removed 6 bases from V and 8 bases from J; junction bases left unmatched: 7. CDR1 and CDR2 (germline): MDHEN, SYDVKM. CDR3 length equals 14 residues. The CDR3 nucleotides are TGTGCCAGCAGATACGGGACAGGGCACGAAAAACTGTTTTTT. This gives the protein CASRYGTGHEKLFF.

V and J are TRBV29-1 and TRBJ1-1; D may be TRBD1 (6 bases). CDR3 size: 16 residues. V gave up 7 bases and J gave up 4 bases, with 25 bases separating them. Looked up from germline, CDR1 is SQVTM and CDR2 is ANQGSEA. For the CDR3, the DNA is TGCAGCGGCGAACAGAGGGACATGGGGCCTTCCACTGAAGCTTTCTTT. This codes for CSGEQRDMGPSTEAFF.

The rearrangement links TRBV27 to TRBJ2-3, with TRBD1 identical over 11 bases. Losses at the gene ends were 6 bases for V and 6 bases for J; bases not matched to a gene: 14. CDR3 length: 17 residues. Germline CDR1 reads MNHEY; CDR2 reads SMNVEV (reference sequence). This CDR3 reads CASRDDVDRGPEDTQYF. In DNA, the CDR3 is TGTGCCAGCAGAGACGACGTGGACAGGGGGCCGGAGGATACGCAGTATTTT.